The clone carrying this T cell receptor (beta chain) has only a few counts. The antigen is undetermined. These data belong to a study of T cells after yellow fever vaccination. Overall study results and limits: Among primary-vaccination clones, most reappeared after the booster, at around 97% for CD4 and about 90% for CD8. Researchers cautioned that FACS-sorted repertoires could harbor abundant clonotypes contaminating from the bulk population. The CD4 and CD8 compartments had a small share of their clonotypes in common.

Conversion of TCR transcripts into cDNA relied on 5'RACE template switching, which added a universal primer site and UMIs. TCRdb re-called the 5' RACE reads through MiXCR, storing one row per CDR3 protein. The data hold some 390,000 distinct CDR3 sequences, with 6.2% observed a single time. The sequences come from PBMCs, collected 5 days after the yellow fever booster vaccination. This clonotype was obtained from a young man who received the YFV17D yellow fever vaccine.

The CDR3 here is CASSLGPAGGPEQYF. The CDR3 bases are TGTGCCAGCAGCTTGGGTCCAGCGGGAGGGCCCGAGCAGTACTTC. J is TRBJ2-7 and V is TRBV5-4; TRBD2 matches 10 bases. The CDR3 spans 15 residues. Germline assignment: CDR1 SGHNT and CDR2 YYREEE (reference sequence). The V gene end was trimmed by 0 bases and the J gene end by 6 bases; junction bases not matched to a gene: 6.